A single sample gave rise to the 32 T cell receptor beta chains below, sequenced in a study of blood T cell repertoires in COVID-19. Sequenced by immunoSEQ multiplex PCR; TCRdb stores in-frame clones only, minus some. The table lists more than 200,000 clones, around 81% of them singletons. The sequenced sample was PBMCs or T cells enriched from blood (not recorded which). These receptors were collected from a man in his thirties or forties with acute COVID-19.

This chain links TRBV5-4 with TRBJ2-3, with 10 bases fitting TRBD1. The CDR3 spans 17 residues. With V trimmed by 1 base and J by 3 bases, 8 bases remained unmatched. CDR1 SGHNT and CDR2 YYREEE come from the germline V gene (reference sequence). The CDR3 here is CASSLPRTGGSTDTQYF. Written as DNA, the CDR3 is TGTGCCAGCAGCTTGCCCAGGACAGGGGGTAGTACAGATACGCAGTATTTT.

Regarding this clone: Other DNA sequences within the sample encode an identical CDR3. The J gene is TRBJ2-1, the V gene TRBV7-2; D is perhaps TRBD1 (5 bases). The CDR3 runs 15 residues. V was shortened by 1 base and J by 4 bases, with 11 bases between the two germline ends. The germline V gene has CDR1 SGHTA and CDR2 FQGNSA. CDR3 in amino acids: CASSLGTGPYNEQFF. CDR3 DNA sequence: TGTGCCAGCAGCTTAGGCACAGGACCGTACAATGAGCAGTTCTTC.

This clone showed up just a few times. The chain links TRBV5-6 to TRBJ2-1, with unresolved D. Trimming took off 4 bases at V and 15 bases at J, with 20 bases between the two ends. Germline V gene data show CDR1 as SGHDT and CDR2 as YYEEEE. The CDR3 sequence is 13 residues long. CDR3 nucleotides: TGTGCCAGCAGCCCTTGGAGCAGCGCCCCTCCGTTCTTC. It translates to CASSPWSSAPPFF.

The CDR3 DNA sequence: TGTGCCAGCAGCTTATCCTCTAGCGGGGGGGCTTACGAGCAGTACTTC. Translation gives CASSLSSSGGAYEQYF. The chain combines TRBV7-9 with TRBJ2-7, with 12 bases fitting TRBD2. In germline, CDR1 is SEHNR, CDR2 FQNEAQ (reference sequence). The V and J ends lost 2 bases and 4 bases, in that order; junction bases with no gene match: 6. The CDR3 contains 16 residues.

The chain recombines TRBV4-1 with TRBJ2-7; 15 positions agree with TRBD2. Germline assignment: CDR1 MGHRA and CDR2 YSYEKL. This CDR3 has 15 amino acids. Germline trimming cut 4 bases from V and 3 bases from J; bases unmatched to any gene: 1. Here the CDR3 reads CASSRTSGGDYEQYF. Written as DNA, the CDR3 is TGCGCCAGCAGCCGGACTAGCGGGGGGGACTACGAGCAGTACTTC.

In its sample, this clone was seen many times. V is TRBV7-6 and J is TRBJ1-1; tentative D call: TRBD1 (6 bases). V was cut by 0 bases and J by 6 bases, with 14 bases left in between. CDR3 length equals 15 residues. Germline CDR1 is SGHVS and CDR2 is FNYEAQ. Here the CDR3 DNA reads TGTGCCAGCAGCTTAGCGCAGGGGTTAGGCGCTGAAGCTTTCTTT. Protein sequence: CASSLAQGLGAEAFF.

The chain's CDR3 is CASSQRFPGQRPGGYTF. In DNA form, the CDR3 reads TGTGCCAGCAGCCAACGCTTTCCGGGACAGCGGCCGGGTGGCTACACCTTC. This rearrangement joins TRBV3-1 (or the pseudogene TRBV3-2) to TRBJ1-2, with 7 bases lining up with TRBD1. The J segment lost 7 bases and the V segment lost 2 bases, leaving 16 bases of the junction unmatched. Germline V gene data show CDR1 as LGHDT and CDR2 as YNNKEL (reference sequence). CDR3 length: 17 amino acids.

CDR3 DNA sequence: TGCAGCTTGGGACAGGGTGGAGGAAAAGCTTTCTTT. Its protein product is CSLGQGGGKAFF. This chain joins TRBV29-1 and TRBJ1-1, with 9 bases matching TRBD1. V lost 8 bases and J lost 9; bases outside the gene matches: 10. Germline assignment: CDR1 SQVTM and CDR2 ANQGSEA. The length of the CDR3 is 12 residues.

The chain couples TRBV9 to TRBJ1-6, with 9 bases identical to TRBD1. The ends lost 4 bases at V and 12 bases at J; junction bases unmatched: 11. In germline, CDR1 is SGDLS, CDR2 YYNGEE. The CDR3 contains 15 residues. The CDR3 DNA follows: TGTGCCAGCAGCCCTCACTTAACAGGGGGCGTACCCCTCCACTTT. This codes for CASSPHLTGGVPLHF.

The chain carries TRBV12-5 and TRBJ1-2; D gene ambiguous. The germline gives CDR1 LGHNT, CDR2 FRNRAP. This CDR3 spans 13 amino acids. The V end lost 7 bases, the J end lost 8 bases, and 17 bases lay between the germline ends. CDR3 sequence: CASVEGGIGGYTF. For the CDR3, the DNA is TGTGCTAGTGTTGAGGGCGGCATCGGGGGCTACACCTTC.

The gene calls are TRBV14 and TRBJ1-2, with 10 bases lining up with TRBD1. V lost 3 bases, J lost 7 bases, and 8 bases stayed unmatched. From germline, CDR1 is SGHDN and CDR2 FVKESK. The CDR3 is 15 amino acids. The CDR3 region is CASSQGSGTGVGYTF. The CDR3 DNA reads as TGTGCCAGCAGCCAGGGGTCCGGGACAGGGGTTGGCTACACCTTC.

J is TRBJ2-7 and V is TRBV25-1; no clear D. There are 11 residues in the CDR3. V was trimmed by 4 bases and J by 6 bases, leaving 7 bases between them. Germline values: CDR1 MGHDK, CDR2 SYGVNS. CDR3 DNA: TGTGCCAGCAGTGGATTCAGCGAGCAGTACTTC. Its protein is CASSGFSEQYF.

The rearrangement uses TRBV6-5 and TRBJ1-4; 7 bases map to TRBD1. The CDR3 is made up of 15 amino acids. J was trimmed by 5 bases and V by 6 bases; bases with no gene match: 9. Germline V gene data show CDR1 as MNHEY and CDR2 as SVGAGI. CDR3 protein: CASSPFRDRNEKLFF. CDR3 sequence (DNA): TGTGCCAGCAGCCCCTTCCGGGACAGAAATGAAAAACTGTTTTTT.

This clone was seen a handful of times. This chain links TRBV7-9 with TRBJ2-7; D not resolved. The V end was cut by 2 bases, the J end by 3 bases, with 8 bases between. The CDR3 extends over 13 amino acids. The V gene's germline CDR1 is SEHNR and CDR2 FQNEAQ (reference sequence). CDR3 DNA: TGTGCCAGCAGCTTATCGGAGCACTACGAGCAGTACTTC. Residues: CASSLSEHYEQYF.

This chain connects TRBV7-2 to TRBJ1-3; 8 bases fit TRBD1. In germline, CDR1 is SGHTA, CDR2 FQGNSA. Trimming at V came to 2 bases and at J to 9 bases, leaving 12 bases not matched to a gene. The CDR3 has 16 amino acids. For the CDR3, the DNA is TGTGCCAGCAGCTTATCCACTCGGGACAGGACCACCACCATATATTTT. Its translation is CASSLSTRDRTTTIYF.

The chain joins TRBV5-5 to TRBJ2-1, with 9 bases that match TRBD2. Losses at the gene ends were 0 bases for V and 5 bases for J; bases not matched to a gene: 3. Germline lookup yields CDR1 SGHKS and CDR2 YYEKEE (reference sequence). The CDR3 runs to 15 residues. CDR3 DNA: TGTGCCAGCAGCTTGGGAGGGACTAGCAACAATGAGCAGTTCTTC. The encoded protein is CASSLGGTSNNEQFF.

The chain links TRBV4-2 to TRBJ2-7, with 9 nucleotides matching TRBD2. Per the germline V gene, CDR1 is LGHNA and CDR2 is YNFKEQ. The CDR3 contains 17 residues. J lost 1 base, V lost 2 bases, and 9 bases had no gene match. CDR3 protein: CASSQRAGGLGSYEQYF. The CDR3 DNA is TGTGCCAGCAGCCAACGAGCGGGGGGCCTTGGATCCTACGAGCAGTACTTC.

This sequence joins TRBV7-9 and TRBJ1-4; tentative D call: TRBD1 (6 bases). The CDR3 loop spans 15 amino acids. The V gene's germline CDR1 is SEHNR and CDR2 FQNEAQ (reference sequence). Between the trimmed V and J ends, which lost 5 bases and 8 bases, there was a span of 18 bases. The chain's CDR3 is CASSPPRTRGEKLFF. CDR3 DNA: TGTGCCAGCAGCCCACCTCGGACGAGGGGGGAAAAACTGTTTTTT.

The V call is TRBV7-9, the J call TRBJ2-3; 9 nucleotides agree with TRBD1. Germline V gene data show CDR1 as SEHNR and CDR2 as FQNEAQ (reference sequence). This CDR3 is 15 amino acids long. After removal of 4 bases from V and 0 bases from J, the junction contained 2 bases not matched to a gene. CDR3 bases: TGTGCCAGCAGCTCCGGGACAGGGAGCACAGATACGCAGTATTTT. Translation: CASSSGTGSTDTQYF.

The chain has TRBV29-1 and TRBJ1-2, with no clear D. Germline CDR1 SQVTM, CDR2 ANQGSEA. There are 14 residues in the CDR3. The V end was cut by 4 bases, the J end by 1 base, with 13 bases between. The CDR3 sequence: CSVVFGENNYGYTF. CDR3 in DNA: TGCAGCGTTGTTTTTGGGGAGAATAACTATGGCTACACCTTC.

V and J are TRBV6-2 or TRBV6-3 and TRBJ2-1; TRBD1 aligns across 7 bases. V lost 5 bases, J lost 8 bases, and 6 bases stayed unmatched. CDR3 length: 13 residues. Germline CDR1 is MNHEY and CDR2 is SVGEGT. Here the CDR3 reads CASSPTGRHEQFF. The CDR3 nucleotides are TGTGCCAGCAGTCCGACAGGGAGACATGAGCAGTTCTTC.

The rearrangement links TRBV3-1 (or the pseudogene TRBV3-2) to TRBJ2-3; 7 positions agree with TRBD2. This CDR3 region has 18 residues. The junction had 13 bases not matched to a gene; V was cut back by 3 bases and J by 1 base. Germline V CDR1 and CDR2: LGHDT, YNNKEL (reference sequence). The CDR3 protein is CASSHGGFGGKGTDTQYF. CDR3 DNA: TGTGCCAGCAGCCACGGTGGGTTCGGGGGGAAGGGCACAGATACGCAGTATTTT.

The chain combines TRBV4-2 with TRBJ2-7, with D possibly being TRBD1 (6 bases). Germline assignment: CDR1 LGHNA and CDR2 YNFKEQ. This CDR3 contains 14 residues. V was pared by 0 bases and J by 0 bases, with 6 bases between. The CDR3 reads CASSQEGGSYEQYF. The CDR3 DNA reads as TGTGCCAGCAGCCAAGAAGGGGGCTCCTACGAGCAGTACTTC.

In nucleotides, the CDR3 is TGTGCCAGCGCGGGACAGGGCCTAGGCACTGAAGCTTTCTTT. This sequence encodes CASAGQGLGTEAFF. The chain combines TRBV25-1 with TRBJ1-1, with 9 bases matching TRBD1. Germline CDR1 MGHDK, CDR2 SYGVNS. J was trimmed by 4 bases and V by 8 bases; bases with no gene match: 8. This CDR3 has 14 residues.

This clone has a single count. The chain links TRBV19 to TRBJ1-1; D ambiguous. This CDR3 has 11 residues. Per the germline V gene, CDR1 is LNHDA and CDR2 is SQIVND (reference sequence). The V end was cut by 5 bases, the J end by 10 bases, with 11 bases between. The CDR3 DNA reads as TGTGCCAGTAGTGTGACTCAAGTAGCTTTCTTT. The encoded protein is CASSVTQVAFF. Complete variable domain (other parts from reference TRBV19 and TRBJ1-1): DGGITQSPKYLFRKEGQNVTLSCEQNLNHDAMYWYRQDPGQGLRLIYYSQIVNDFQKGDIAEGYSVSREKKESFPLTVTSAQKNPTAFYLCASSVTQVAFFGQGTRLTVV.

The chain links TRBV6-4 to TRBJ2-7; the D gene is possibly TRBD2 (6 bases). In germline, CDR1 is MRHNA, CDR2 SNTAGT. The CDR3 is made up of 13 amino acids. V lost 6 bases and J lost 2, with 11 bases in between. CDR3 nucleotides: TGTGCCAGCAGAGGCGGGGAAACCTACGAGCAGTACTTC. Translating gives CASRGGETYEQYF.

In this sample, this clone turned up a few times. This chain links TRBV5-4 with TRBJ1-4; the D gene is possibly TRBD1 (5 bases). V dropped 4 bases and J dropped 6 bases, with 16 bases sitting between them. The V gene's germline CDR1 is SGHNT and CDR2 YYREEE (reference sequence). This CDR3 spans 15 amino acids. In DNA form, the CDR3 reads TGTGCCAGCAGCCCGCGGGGCCCGGGGGATGAAAAACTGTTTTTT. This sequence encodes CASSPRGPGDEKLFF.

Here the CDR3 reads CASNDRVRGEKLFF. The CDR3 DNA reads TGTGCCAGCAACGACAGGGTGAGGGGTGAAAAACTGTTTTTT. This chain joins TRBV6-5 and TRBJ1-4; 7 nucleotides line up with TRBD1. The germline CDR1 and CDR2 sequences are MNHEY and SVGAGI. This CDR3 region has 14 residues. J was trimmed by 7 bases and V by 7 bases; bases with no gene match: 9.

In regard to this clone: A read error may account for a junction end that differs from germline. This sequence joins TRBV6-5 and TRBJ2-7; 10 bases line up with TRBD1. CDR3 length: 15 amino acids. Germline V CDR1 and CDR2: MNHEY, SVGAGI. The CDR3 nucleotides are TGTGCCAGCAGCAACTTTCCGGCGACAGGGGGCCCCCAGGACTTC. Residues: CASSNFPATGGPQDF.

The chain recombines TRBV2 with TRBJ1-1, with no clear D. The CDR3 spans 13 residues. The V end lost 6 bases, the J end lost 0 bases, and 8 bases lay between the germline ends. CDR1 SNHLY and CDR2 FYNNEI come from the germline V gene. The CDR3 coding sequence is TGTGCCAGCAGGTCAGTGATGAACACTGAAGCTTTCTTT. It yields the protein CASRSVMNTEAFF. The variable domain in full, completed from reference TRBV2 and TRBJ1-1, reads EPEVTQTPSHQVTQMGQEVILRCVPISNHLYFYWYRQILGQKVEFLVSFYNNEISEKSEIFDDQFSVERPDGSNFTLKIRSTKLEDSAMYFCASRSVMNTEAFFGQGTRLTVV.

Concerning this clone: The same CDR3 arises from other DNA sequences in this sample as well. This rearrangement joins TRBV7-9 to TRBJ1-4, with unresolved D. V was shortened by 3 bases and J by 2 bases, with 7 bases between the two germline ends. Per the germline V gene, CDR1 is SEHNR and CDR2 is FQNEAQ (reference sequence). CDR3 length: 14 amino acids. For the CDR3, the DNA is TGTGCCAGCAGCTTCAGTACCACTAATGAAAAACTGTTTTTT. As protein: CASSFSTTNEKLFF. The full variable domain, completed using reference TRBV7-9 and TRBJ1-4, is DTGVSQNPRHKITKRGQNVTFRCDPISEHNRLYWYRQTLGQGPEFLTYFQNEAQLEKSRLLSDRFSAERPKGSFSTLEIQRTEQGDSAMYLCASSFSTTNEKLFFGSGTQLSVL.

The chain employs TRBV28 and TRBJ1-5; 9 positions match TRBD1. CDR3 length equals 17 residues. With 7 bases clipped from V and 0 bases from J, the junction kept 10 bases outside the gene matches. CDR1 and CDR2 from the germline V gene are MDHEN and SYDVKM. The CDR3 DNA is TGTGCCAGCATCCTCGGGACAGGGAGTTATAGCAATCAGCCCCAGCATTTT. Protein: CASILGTGSYSNQPQHF. Together with reference TRBV28 and TRBJ1-5, the CDR3 gives the full variable domain: DVKVTQSSRYLVKRTGEKVFLECVQDMDHENMFWYRQDPGLGLRLIYFSYDVKMKEKGDIPEGYSVSREKKERFSLILESASTNQTSMYLCASILGTGSYSNQPQHFGDGTRLSIL.